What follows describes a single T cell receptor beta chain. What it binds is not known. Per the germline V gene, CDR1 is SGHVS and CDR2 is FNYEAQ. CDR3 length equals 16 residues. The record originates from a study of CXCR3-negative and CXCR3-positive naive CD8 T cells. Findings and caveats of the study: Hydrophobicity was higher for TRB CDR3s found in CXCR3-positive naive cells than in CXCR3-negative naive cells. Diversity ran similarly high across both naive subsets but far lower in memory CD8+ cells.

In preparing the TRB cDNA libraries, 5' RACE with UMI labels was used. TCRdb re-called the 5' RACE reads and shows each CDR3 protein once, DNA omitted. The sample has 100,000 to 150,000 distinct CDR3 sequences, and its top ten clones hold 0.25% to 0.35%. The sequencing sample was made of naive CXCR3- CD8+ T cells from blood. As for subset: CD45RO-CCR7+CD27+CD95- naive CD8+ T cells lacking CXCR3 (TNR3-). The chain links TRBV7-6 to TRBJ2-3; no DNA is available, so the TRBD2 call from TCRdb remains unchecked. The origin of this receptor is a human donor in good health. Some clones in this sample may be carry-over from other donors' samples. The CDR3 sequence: CASSLGTSGGSDTQYF.